Detailed here is one T cell receptor beta chain. This clone was detected a few times. What this receptor recognizes is not known. No base quality values were provided; no much bigger clone lies one nucleotide off. The data derive from a study of radiation and T cells in renal cell carcinoma (TCRdb year 2020). Regarding the complete study: Samples were obtained from a clinical trial, in which 15 Gy stereotactic body radiation therapy was delivered to primary renal cell carcinomas and nephrectomy was performed 4 weeks later. In total, more than 50 samples underwent TCR beta sequencing: some 26 tumors plus 27 peripheral blood samples. A total of about 3.8 million unique CDR3 nucleotide sequences, encoding around 2.7 million unique CDR3 amino acid sequences, were found across all 50 or so samples.

TCR beta libraries were generated from genomic DNA with the immunoSEQ kit, following the manufacturer's recommendations. To prepare libraries, a first multiplex PCR with proprietary primers was run, followed by a second PCR that added unique barcodes, and a bead cleanup was done after each round. Each sample batch included a kit-provided positive control reaction and a negative control reaction. The final libraries were assessed on an Agilent 4200 TapeStation D1000 ScreenTape, pooled by volume, and quantified by qPCR. An Illumina NextSeq500 fitted with a MidOutput 150-cycle cartridge performed the sequencing, running 156 Read1 cycles and 15 Index1 cycles with the kit's custom primers. The pooled library was loaded at around 1.1 pM with a roughly 20% PhiX control spike-in. Turning to the authors' computational methods: Vendor-processed data were analyzed in R, with a clonotype defined as all T cells sharing the same CDR3 nucleotide sequence. In the clone abundance analyses, frequencies were normalized to the 10,000 most abundant clones in each sample. Public T cell clones, which averaged fewer than five per sample, were excluded before analysis. A difference in abundance of at least 32-fold between compartments was used to define tumor-enriched and baseline blood-enriched clonotypes. A beta-binomial differential abundance model was used to identify clonotypes that expanded or contracted between blood time points. Similarity between tumor and blood repertoires was quantified using the Baroni-Urbani and Buser coefficient, and groups were compared with two-tailed Wilcoxon tests in R. The table comes from immuneACCESS by way of TCRdb, which keeps in-frame sequences with V and J called. Part of the clones is missing from these tables; in studies checked, under half for an unresolved V gene and the rest for unknown reasons. V, J and clone size were drawn from that table, and D and trimming were deduced from the DNA. For this sample the table gives about 130,000 clones, of which 88% were detected only once. The top ten hold approximately 6% of the sample.

Results and caveats for the whole study, not just this receptor: Top tumor clonotypes rose in blood from baseline to 2 weeks post-radiation, then contracted by 4 weeks, suggesting transient expansion of tumor-resident clones. The single-armed trial design could not address effects of radiation dose or scheduling on the TCR repertoire. Dynamics of the blood repertoire were not tracked past 4 weeks after treatment. Because pretreatment tumor biopsies were not available, the baseline intratumoral presence of clonotypes could not be determined.

Taken with the paper, the label for time point translates to: blood 2 weeks post-SBRT. Explained via the paper, the treatment or condition label denotes: 15 Gy SBRT to primary tumor, nephrectomy 4 weeks later. To track tumor-enriched clonotypes, serial peripheral blood was sampled from radiation-treated patients at baseline and at 2 weeks and 4 weeks after SBRT. All patients had renal cell carcinoma with clear cell pathology. Genomic DNA for TCR sequencing was prepared using the QIAamp DNA Blood Mini Kit (Qiagen). Samples were included in the analyses only if all quality control checks were passed. The TCR sequence derives from an older woman with renal cell carcinoma. Specimen: blood, collected from a patient whose treatment included radiotherapy and nephrectomy.

The CDR3 region: CASSQNRAHQPQHF. The DNA sequence is given as TGTGCCAGCAGCCAGAACAGGGCCCATCAGCCCCAGCATTTT. In this chain, TRBV7-2 is recombined with TRBJ1-5; TRBD1 might be the D gene, on 6 matching bases. V and J lose 5 bases and 5 bases, and a span of 13 bases separates them. The CDR3 numbers 14 residues from cysteine through phenylalanine. Only the CDR3 region is kept as DNA, spanning 42 bases read in frame from base 1. From a lookup of the germline V gene, CDR1 and CDR2 are SGHTA and FQGNSA.